A selection of T cell receptor beta chains follows, all from one sample in a study of blood T cell repertoires in COVID-19. Clones were sequenced by immunoSEQ multiplex PCR, and TCRdb holds only the in-frame ones, with some missing. The sample includes about 270,000 clones, around nine tenths of them seen just once. The sample consisted of PBMCs or T cells enriched from blood (not recorded which). The receptors stem from a woman younger than 35 who had recovered from COVID-19. The CDR3 runs from the conserved cysteine through the conserved F or W. A D gene is named only where the DNA matches it firmly. Not all rows give a size; the values are once, few, many and, for expanded clones, a class.

v_gene	j_gene	d_gene	abundance	len	CDR3aa	CDR3nt
TRBV4-2	TRBJ2-2	TRBD1	NA	14	CASQETGGTGELFF	TGTGCCAGCCAAGAGACAGGGGGAACCGGGGAGCTGTTTTTT
TRBV5-4	TRBJ2-7	TRBD1	NA	14	CASSRGDRTYEQYF	TGTGCCAGCAGCCGCGGGGACAGGACCTACGAGCAGTACTTC
TRBV3-1/TRBV3-2	TRBJ1-2	NA	NA	16	CASSQDGRQFIGGYTF	TGTGCCAGCAGCCAAGATGGTCGACAGTTTATTGGTGGCTACACCTTC
TRBV5-4	TRBJ1-1	NA	NA	13	CASSLNRVNEAFF	TGTGCCAGCAGCTTGAACAGGGTGAATGAAGCTTTCTTT
TRBV19	TRBJ2-5	TRBD2	NA	16	CASSPTGLAGVETQYF	TGTGCCAGTAGTCCAACGGGACTAGCGGGAGTCGAGACCCAGTACTTC
TRBV2	TRBJ2-7	TRBD2	NA	17	CAGRPTSGGAEEYEQYF	TGTGCCGGACGACCGACTAGCGGGGGGGCCGAGGAATACGAGCAGTACTTC
TRBV5-1	TRBJ1-2	TRBD1	NA	16	CASSLLGTGRGYGYTF	TGCGCCAGCAGCTTGCTGGGGACAGGGAGGGGCTATGGCTACACCTTC
TRBV19	TRBJ2-7	NA	NA	15	CASSPPRKDSYEQYF	TGTGCCAGTAGTCCCCCCAGGAAGGATAGTTACGAGCAGTACTTC
TRBV4-3	TRBJ1-6	TRBD1	NA	19	CASSRNGLGSGTGYSPLHF	TGCGCCAGCAGCCGCAACGGACTGGGTTCCGGGACAGGCTATTCACCCCTCCACTTT
TRBV11-3	TRBJ2-3	NA	NA	19	CASSSYLVNLNSSTDTQYF	TGTGCCAGCAGCTCCTACCTAGTGAACCTTAACTCTAGCACAGATACGCAGTATTTT
TRBV9	TRBJ2-7	TRBD2	NA	14	CASSVEAGGYEQYF	TGTGCCAGCAGCGTAGAGGCGGGAGGCTACGAGCAGTACTTC
TRBV7-8	TRBJ2-2	TRBD1	NA	15	CASSLRTGGPGELFF	TGTGCCAGCAGCTTGCGGACAGGGGGCCCCGGGGAGCTGTTTTTT
TRBV10-2	TRBJ2-7	TRBD2	NA	15	CASSRGLAGGQEQYF	TGCGCCAGCAGTCGGGGACTAGCGGGGGGACAAGAGCAGTACTTC
TRBV7-2	TRBJ2-3	NA	NA	17	CASNPMSAGPSTDTQYF	TGTGCCAGCAACCCGATGTCGGCGGGGCCGAGCACAGATACGCAGTATTTT
TRBV7-9	TRBJ1-5	NA	NA	15	CASSPAMTDNQPQHF	TGTGCCAGCAGCCCTGCGATGACAGACAATCAGCCCCAGCATTTT
TRBV6-1	TRBJ1-1	NA	NA	15	CASSETGQPNTEAFF	TGTGCCAGCAGTGAAACAGGACAGCCGAACACTGAAGCTTTCTTT
TRBV3-1/TRBV3-2	TRBJ1-5	TRBD1	NA	17	CASSQADRVREDQPQHF	TGTGCCAGCAGCCAAGCGGACAGGGTGCGAGAGGATCAGCCCCAGCATTTT
TRBV11-2	TRBJ1-6	TRBD1	NA	14	CASSSQGGGSPLHF	TGTGCCAGCAGCTCACAGGGGGGAGGTTCACCCCTCCACTTT
TRBV7-8	TRBJ2-5	NA	NA	12	CASSPTQETQYF	TGTGCCAGCAGCCCTACCCAAGAGACCCAGTACTTC
TRBV2	TRBJ1-1	NA	few	13	CASSRRENTEAFF	TGTGCCAGCAGCAGGCGAGAGAACACTGAAGCTTTCTTT
TRBV4-1	TRBJ1-2	NA	once	14	CASSQDESYYGYTF	TGCGCCAGCAGCCAAGACGAGAGTTACTATGGCTACACCTTC
TRBV28	TRBJ2-3	NA	NA	14	CASSLYRGTDTQYF	TGTGCCAGCAGTTTATACAGGGGCACAGATACGCAGTATTTT
TRBV5-1	TRBJ2-7	NA	NA	15	CASSLMTPRAYEQYF	TGCGCCAGCAGCTTGATGACCCCTCGGGCCTACGAGCAGTACTTC
TRBV5-8	TRBJ2-1	TRBD2	NA	15	CASSITSGPYNEQFF	TGTGCCAGCAGCATTACTAGCGGCCCCTACAATGAGCAGTTCTTC